Below are 24 T cell receptor beta chains sequenced from a single sample in a study of blood T cells in healthy people across ages (dated by TCRdb to about 2015). The library was generated by 5' RACE. TCRdb names Illumina HiSeq 2500 as the instrument used. The second PCR ran for roughly 6 to 11 cycles and used a J-beta primer mix along with a sample-barcoded 5' primer. In-frame beta chains were kept once TCRdb had trimmed the public reads at Q25 with fastp and called clones with MiXCR. Rows with a matching CDR3 protein are joined into one entry that keeps the most common DNA and genes. The sample data list under 850,000 distinct CDR3 sequences, and 36% of these were observed just once. Roughly 13% of the sample lies in the top ten. Sequencing used blood. These receptors were collected from a young man in good health.

This clonotype appeared a few times. The chain recombines TRBV2 with TRBJ2-5; 11 bases are shared with TRBD2. The CDR3 loop spans 14 amino acids. The ends lost 4 bases at V and 10 bases at J; junction bases unmatched: 8. Looked up from germline, CDR1 is SNHLY and CDR2 is FYNNEI. The CDR3 DNA follows: TGTGCCAGCAGTGTCTTAGCGGGGGGGAGCGGCCAGTACTTC. It encodes CASSVLAGGSGQYF.

This clonotype showed up just a few times. The CDR3 reads CSARDPPGQGYGYTF. CDR3 DNA sequence: TGCAGTGCTAGAGACCCCCCGGGACAGGGGTATGGCTACACCTTC. The genes are TRBV20-1 and TRBJ1-2, with 10 bases that match TRBD1. The CDR3 extends over 15 amino acids. Germline CDR1 DFQATT, CDR2 SNEGSKA (reference sequence). V was clipped by 0 bases and J by 5 bases; unmatched bases: 6.

This clonotype occurred a few times. The gene calls are TRBV5-1 and TRBJ1-4, with 9 bases fitting TRBD1. CDR3 length: 14 amino acids. The V segment lost 4 bases and the J segment 5 bases; nucleotides outside the gene matches: 3. Germline V CDR1 and CDR2: SGHRS, YFSETQ. The CDR3 DNA follows: TGCGCCAGCAGCGTACAGGGGGCGAATGAAAAACTGTTTTTT. Residues: CASSVQGANEKLFF.

This clonotype was picked up a small number of times. The rearrangement uses TRBV6-6 and TRBJ2-2, with no clear D. The CDR3 is 14 residues long. From germline, CDR1 is MNHNY and CDR2 SVGAGI (reference sequence). With 6 bases removed from V and 7 bases from J, the gap between germline ends came to 15 bases. The CDR3 loop is CASSALGIDGELFF. CDR3 bases: TGTGCCAGCAGCGCTCTAGGGATAGACGGGGAGCTGTTTTTT.

The CDR3 nucleotides read TGTGCCAGCAGTTTCCGACAGGGGGCCACTGAAGCTTTCTTT. Translating gives CASSFRQGATEAFF. This chain joins TRBV12-3 or TRBV12-4 and TRBJ1-1; 10 nucleotides align to TRBD1. CDR3 length equals 14 residues. Losses at the gene ends were 3 bases for V and 4 bases for J; bases not matched to a gene: 2.

The V call is TRBV4-3, the J call TRBJ1-1; D might be TRBD1 (5 bases). The CDR3 length is 14 residues. CDR1 and CDR2 (germline): LGHNA, YSLEER. Trimming cost V 3 bases and J 1 base, with 9 bases left between them. CDR3 in amino acids: CASSHLTANTEAFF. Here the CDR3 DNA reads TGCGCCAGCAGCCACCTGACAGCGAACACTGAAGCTTTCTTT.

This clonotype was detected only a few times. The DNA of the CDR3 is TGTGCCTGGAGTACGATCGAAGGCACAGATACGCAGTATTTT. This encodes CAWSTIEGTDTQYF. This rearrangement joins TRBV30 to TRBJ2-3; D not certain. V gave up 2 bases and J gave up 1 base, with 10 bases separating them. This CDR3 contains 14 residues. CDR1 and CDR2 from the germline V gene are GTSNPN and SVGIG (reference sequence).

On this clonotype itself: A read error is possible here, since a much larger clone lies one base away. The V and J genes are TRBV9 and TRBJ2-5; D remains unclear. This CDR3 is built from 13 residues. Germline CDR1 and CDR2: SGDLS and YYNGEE. V lost 0 bases and J 11 bases, leaving 14 bases between the germline ends. In DNA form, the CDR3 reads TGTGCCAGCAGCGTAGGGGTTAGGAATGAGCAGTACTTC. It codes for CASSVGVRNEQYF.

This clonotype occurred many times. The chain links TRBV11-1 to TRBJ2-7, with D unclear. Germline-derived CDR1 and CDR2 are SGHAT and FQDESV (reference sequence). The CDR3 consists of 12 residues. The ends were cut back, 4 bases at V and 4 bases at J, with 8 bases in the middle. CDR3 in DNA: TGTGCCAGCAGCTCCTTACTATACGAGCAGTACTTC. Protein: CASSSLLYEQYF. Based on the CDR3 plus reference TRBV11-1 and TRBJ2-7, the full variable domain is EAEVAQSPRYKITEKSQAVAFWCDPISGHATLYWYRQILGQGPELLVQFQDESVVDDSQLPKDRFSAERLKGVDSTLKIQPAELGDSAMYLCASSSLLYEQYFGPGTRLTVT.

The chain employs TRBV27 and TRBJ1-1; TRBD1 matches 9 bases. CDR3 length: 14 residues. From germline, CDR1 is MNHEY and CDR2 SMNVEV (reference sequence). The J segment lost 5 bases and the V segment lost 5 bases, leaving 6 bases of the junction unmatched. DNA of the CDR3: TGTGCCAGCAGTAACCGGGACAGGGTGACTGAAGCTTTCTTT. Translated, it gives CASSNRDRVTEAFF.

This clonotype was counted many times. The genes are TRBV6-5 and TRBJ2-3; weak D call: TRBD2 (5 bases). Trimming stripped 5 bases from V and 2 bases from J, with 14 bases between. There are 15 residues in the CDR3. CDR1 and CDR2 from the germline V gene are MNHEY and SVGAGI. In nucleotides, the CDR3 is TGTGCCAGCAGTGCCCCCGAGGGTTTCACAGATACGCAGTATTTT. This sequence encodes CASSAPEGFTDTQYF.

This clonotype showed up just a few times. The rearrangement links TRBV19 to TRBJ2-1; 9 bases are a match to TRBD2. Trimming took 7 bases from V and 2 from J; bases not matched to a gene: 3. The CDR3 length is 14 residues. CDR1 LNHDA and CDR2 SQIVND come from the germline V gene (reference sequence). The chain's CDR3 is CASMERGAYNEQFF. In nucleotides, the CDR3 is TGTGCCAGTATGGAGCGGGGGGCCTACAATGAGCAGTTCTTC.

This clonotype occurred a few times. One junction end does not reproduce the germline sequence, and a read error may be involved. This chain connects TRBV7-6 to TRBJ2-3; 7 bases map to TRBD2. Germline V CDR1 and CDR2: SGHVS, FNYEAQ. This CDR3 spans 15 amino acids. CDR3 DNA: TGTGCCAGCAGCTTAGAGCGGGGCCACACAGATATGCAGTATTTT. Protein product: CASSLERGHTDMQYF.

The J gene is TRBJ2-7, the V gene TRBV4-3; 7 bases are a match to TRBD1. With 0 bases clipped from V and 1 base from J, the junction kept 0 bases outside the gene matches. CDR1 and CDR2 (germline): LGHNA, YSLEER. There are 14 residues in the CDR3. CDR3 amino acids: CASSQEGQSYEQYF. CDR3 in DNA: TGCGCCAGCAGCCAAGAGGGACAGTCCTACGAGCAGTACTTC.

In DNA, the CDR3 is TGTGCCAGCAGCAAGGGCAGGGAAGGGTCCTACGAGCAGTACTTC. This codes for CASSKGREGSYEQYF. The rearrangement uses TRBV21-1 and TRBJ2-7; the table calls TRBD1, which could not be checked here. TRBV21-1 is annotated as a pseudogene. This CDR3 is built from 15 residues.

The V and J genes are TRBV5-6 and TRBJ2-1; D is unclear. The V gene lost 0 bases and the J gene lost 7 bases, with 11 bases spanning the gap. CDR3 length: 14 residues. Germline loops: CDR1 SGHDT, CDR2 YYEEEE. The CDR3 loop reads CASSLAVFGNEQFF. In DNA form, the CDR3 reads TGTGCCAGCAGCTTGGCCGTCTTCGGAAATGAGCAGTTCTTC.

Ten or more counts support this clonotype. The chain has TRBV12-3 or TRBV12-4 and TRBJ2-1, with D possibly matching TRBD2 (6 bases). V dropped 4 bases and J dropped 14 bases, with 21 bases sitting between them. CDR3 length: 14 residues. The DNA of the CDR3 is TGTGCCAGCAGTTCCGGGGGAGGAGCTGGAAGTAAGTTCTTC. As protein: CASSSGGGAGSKFF.

The gene calls are TRBV12-3 or TRBV12-4 and TRBJ2-1, with 10 nucleotides matching TRBD1. This CDR3 is 18 amino acids long. V was pared by 2 bases and J by 7 bases, with 14 bases of the junction left unmatched. CDR3 DNA sequence: TGTGCCAGCAGTTTACCTACCTTCGGACAGGGGGATGCGAATGAGCAGTTCTTC. The encoded protein is CASSLPTFGQGDANEQFF.

The chain combines TRBV19 with TRBJ2-5; a possible D gene is TRBD1 (5 bases). CDR1 LNHDA and CDR2 SQIVND come from the germline V gene (reference sequence). V was pared by 3 bases and J by 11 bases, with 19 bases between. CDR3 size: 14 residues. DNA of the CDR3: TGTGCCAGTAGTATGGACATTTCGGATAATGAGCAGTACTTC. This translates into CASSMDISDNEQYF.

The J gene is TRBJ1-5, the V gene TRBV2, with a weak D call TRBD1 (5 bases). CDR1 and CDR2 (germline): SNHLY, FYNNEI. This CDR3 has 14 residues. V was shortened by 7 bases and J by 8 bases, with 18 bases between the two germline ends. Written as DNA, the CDR3 is TGTGCCAGCATGGGACTTGAAGGGAGAAAGCCCCAGCATTTT. It codes for CASMGLEGRKPQHF.

This clonotype was found a few times. The V and J genes are TRBV2 and TRBJ2-7; no reliable D call. V lost 4 bases, J lost 4 bases, and 2 bases lay in between. Germline V lookup: CDR1 SNHLY, CDR2 FYNNEI. The CDR3 totals 10 residues. Here the CDR3 reads CASSAYEQYF. The CDR3 DNA is TGTGCCAGCAGTGCTTACGAGCAGTACTTC.

This clonotype was counted only a few times. V is TRBV29-1 and J is TRBJ1-1, with TRBD1 matching over 7 bases. Looked up from germline, CDR1 is SQVTM and CDR2 is ANQGSEA. The CDR3 loop spans 15 amino acids. Unmatched junction bases numbered 16, after V lost 6 bases and J lost 6 bases. The DNA for the CDR3 is TGCAGCGTCCACGCCGGGACAGAATGGGGGGCTGAAGCTTTCTTT. Its translation: CSVHAGTEWGAEAFF. Supplemented by reference TRBV29-1 and TRBJ1-1, the full variable domain reads SAVISQKPSRDICQRGTSLTIQCQVDSQVTMMFWYRQQPGQSLTLIATANQGSEATYESGFVIDKFPISRPNLTFSTLTVSNMSPEDSSIYLCSVHAGTEWGAEAFFGQGTRLTVV.

The chain carries TRBV12-3 or TRBV12-4 and TRBJ2-1, with a tentative D call TRBD2 (6 bases). The CDR3 spans 16 residues. Trimming took 8 bases from V and 8 from J, leaving 25 bases between them. The CDR3 nucleotides are TGTGCCAGCTCTGCAATGTCCGGGACTCCTAATTATGAGCAGTTCTTC. Translating it yields CASSAMSGTPNYEQFF.

With respect to this clonotype: A much larger clone differs from this one at a single base, so this may be a read error. The chain combines TRBV20-1 with TRBJ2-1; 7 bases are shared with TRBD2. The V segment lost 0 bases and the J segment 9 bases; nucleotides outside the gene matches: 8. This CDR3 contains 14 residues. CDR1 DFQATT and CDR2 SNEGSKA come from the germline V gene (reference sequence). Here the CDR3 reads CSARDAGRGGEQFF. DNA for the CDR3: TGCAGTGCTAGAGATGCCGGGCGCGGGGGTGAGCAGTTCTTC.